These 28 T cell receptor beta chains came from one sample sequenced in a study of blood T cell repertoires in COVID-19. Profiled with immunoSEQ multiplex PCR; TCRdb holds only in-frame clones, not every one. The table has 150,000 to 200,000 clones, more than 75% seen once. Sequencing was done on a sample of peripheral blood. The origin of the receptors is a woman of 80 years or more with COVID-19, enrolled during active disease.

The chain recombines TRBV29-1 with TRBJ1-5, with TRBD1 matching over 8 bases. The CDR3 length is 14 residues. Per germline, CDR1 SQVTM and CDR2 ANQGSEA. Unmatched junction bases numbered 6, after V lost 7 bases and J lost 1 base. The CDR3 coding sequence is TGCAGCGCCCGAACAGGGGGGAGCAATCAGCCCCAGCATTTT. This translates into CSARTGGSNQPQHF. Looking up the rest from reference TRBV29-1 and TRBJ1-5 gives the full variable domain: SAVISQKPSRDICQRGTSLTIQCQVDSQVTMMFWYRQQPGQSLTLIATANQGSEATYESGFVIDKFPISRPNLTFSTLTVSNMSPEDSSIYLCSARTGGSNQPQHFGDGTRLSIL.

The V and J genes are TRBV5-1 and TRBJ1-2; D gene uncertain. With 0 bases removed from V and 6 bases from J, the gap between germline ends came to 15 bases. Germline lookup yields CDR1 SGHRS and CDR2 YFSETQ. The CDR3 contains 15 residues. CDR3 in DNA: TGCGCCAGCAGCTTGGCAGCGGAGTCAGTCCATGGCTACACCTTC. Translation gives CASSLAAESVHGYTF.

This chain uses TRBV11-2 with TRBJ1-2; D possibly corresponds to TRBD1 (5 bases). Trimming pared 1 base from V and 7 bases from J, leaving 10 bases between. This CDR3 has 13 amino acids. Germline lookup yields CDR1 SGHAT and CDR2 FQNNGV. The CDR3 nucleotides are TGTGCCAGCAGCTTAGGAGCCGGGGGTGGCTACACCTTC. Protein: CASSLGAGGGYTF.

The chain uses TRBV9 and TRBJ1-1; no firm D call. Deletions cut 4 bases from V and 3 bases from J, with 10 bases between. The germline CDR1 and CDR2 sequences are SGDLS and YYNGEE. The CDR3 extends over 13 amino acids. The DNA for the CDR3 is TGTGCCAGCAGCACCCAGAGGGACACTGAAGCTTTCTTT. Amino acid sequence: CASSTQRDTEAFF.

This sequence joins TRBV7-2 and TRBJ2-4, with 8 positions matching TRBD1. V was pared by 5 bases and J by 7 bases, with 7 bases of the junction left unmatched. Germline V gene data show CDR1 as SGHTA and CDR2 as FQGNSA. The CDR3 is made up of 14 amino acids. CDR3 nucleotides: TGTGCCAGCAGCCCGGACAGGGTAGGGAACATTCAGTACTTC. Its translation is CASSPDRVGNIQYF.

In the case of this clone: Other DNA sequences in the sample encode the same CDR3. The chain employs TRBV5-1 and TRBJ2-2; TRBD2 agrees at 8 bases. CDR1 is SGHRS, CDR2 YFSETQ, per germline. The CDR3 is 14 amino acids. J gave up 6 bases and V 0 bases, and 1 base lay outside the gene matches. DNA for the CDR3: TGCGCCAGCAGCTTGGCGGGGGGGGCCGGGGAGCTGTTTTTT. Its protein product is CASSLAGGAGELFF. The whole variable domain, remainder taken from reference TRBV5-1 and TRBJ2-2, is KAGVTQTPRYLIKTRGQQVTLSCSPISGHRSVSWYQQTPGQGLQFLFEYFSETQRNKGNFPGRFSGRQFSNSRSEMNVSTLELGDSALYLCASSLAGGAGELFFGEGSRLTVL.

This chain links TRBV19 with TRBJ2-5, with 8 bases lining up with TRBD1. Trimming at V came to 5 bases and at J to 2 bases, leaving 7 bases not matched to a gene. Germline CDR1 reads LNHDA; CDR2 reads SQIVND (reference sequence). This CDR3 is 15 amino acids long. The CDR3 region is CASSVGQAIQETQYF. The CDR3 DNA follows: TGTGCCAGTAGTGTGGGACAGGCCATTCAAGAGACCCAGTACTTC.

The gene calls are TRBV11-2 and TRBJ2-7; weak D call: TRBD1 (6 bases). Germline lookup yields CDR1 SGHAT and CDR2 FQNNGV. V gave up 5 bases and J gave up 2 bases, with 13 bases separating them. The CDR3 totals 14 residues. CDR3 coding DNA: TGTGCCAGCAGCCTGACAGGCGATACCTACGAGCAGTACTTC. Amino acid sequence: CASSLTGDTYEQYF.

The V and J genes are TRBV4-2 and TRBJ2-4, with TRBD1 matching over 10 bases. The V gene's germline CDR1 is LGHNA and CDR2 YNFKEQ. Trimming cost V 3 bases and J 2 bases; bases outside gene matches: 1. The CDR3 sequence is 15 residues long. The CDR3 loop reads CASSQTGGTKNIQYF. CDR3 bases: TGTGCCAGCAGCCAGACAGGGGGCACCAAAAACATTCAGTACTTC.

The V and J genes are TRBV18 and TRBJ1-1, with a weak D call TRBD1 (5 bases). Germline V gene data show CDR1 as KGHSH and CDR2 as LQKENI. Trimming removed 2 bases from V and 3 bases from J, with 13 bases in between. The CDR3 is 15 amino acids. The CDR3 sequence is CASSPIPGGDTEAFF. The CDR3 coding sequence is TGTGCCAGCTCACCAATCCCGGGGGGGGACACTGAAGCTTTCTTT.

Worth noting for this clone: The same CDR3 also results from other DNA sequences found in this sample. V and J are TRBV28 and TRBJ2-2; D gene ambiguous. V lost 6 bases to trimming and J lost 6 bases, with 8 bases between them. CDR1 and CDR2 from the germline V gene are MDHEN and SYDVKM. The CDR3 consists of 12 residues. The CDR3 is CASRQVAGELFF. CDR3 sequence (DNA): TGTGCCAGCAGGCAGGTAGCCGGGGAGCTGTTTTTT.

The chain is built from TRBV30 and TRBJ2-3; 9 bases line up with TRBD2. Germline V lookup: CDR1 GTSNPN, CDR2 SVGIG (reference sequence). The CDR3 covers 15 residues. With 4 bases clipped from V and 9 bases from J, the junction kept 14 bases outside the gene matches. In DNA form, the CDR3 reads TGTGCCTGGAATTCGGATGCGGGAGGGGGAAAGACGCAGTATTTT. Its translation is CAWNSDAGGGKTQYF.

The rearrangement uses TRBV6-6 and TRBJ2-7, with 8 bases identical to TRBD2. Trimming removed 6 bases from V and 2 bases from J; junction bases left unmatched: 3. This CDR3 has 13 residues. Germline V gene data show CDR1 as MNHNY and CDR2 as SVGAGI (reference sequence). CDR3 nucleotides: TGTGCCAGCAGAGCGGGAGTGGCCTACGAGCAGTACTTC. Translated: CASRAGVAYEQYF.

V and J are TRBV7-9 and TRBJ2-1; TRBD2 matches at 16 bases. Unmatched junction bases numbered 6, after V lost 0 bases and J lost 10 bases. From germline, CDR1 is SEHNR and CDR2 FQNEAQ (reference sequence). The CDR3 consists of 17 residues. The CDR3: CASSLAGLAGGLREQFF. DNA of the CDR3: TGTGCCAGCAGCTTAGCGGGACTAGCGGGAGGGCTTCGCGAGCAGTTCTTC.

The sample holds one count of this clone. The genes are TRBV12-5 and TRBJ1-1; TRBD1 is a possible D gene (5 bases). The CDR3 is made up of 14 amino acids. The V gene's germline CDR1 is LGHNT and CDR2 FRNRAP. V gave up 1 base and J gave up 4 bases, with 10 bases separating them. The DNA of the CDR3 is TGTGCTAGTGGTTTGGGGGCCGGGGGCACTGAAGCTTTCTTT. Translating gives CASGLGAGGTEAFF. Drawing the rest from reference TRBV12-5 and TRBJ1-1, the complete variable domain is DARVTQTPRHKVTEMGQEVTMRCQPILGHNTVFWYRQTMMQGLELLAYFRNRAPLDDSGMPKDRFSAEMPDATLATLKIQPSEPRDSAVYFCASGLGAGGTEAFFGQGTRLTVV.

This rearrangement joins TRBV5-6 to TRBJ2-5; D may be TRBD1 (6 bases). This CDR3 is built from 13 residues. The V end was cut by 5 bases, the J end by 4 bases, with 12 bases between. Germline V gene data show CDR1 as SGHDT and CDR2 as YYEEEE. CDR3 bases: TGTGCCAGCAGAACCCAAGGGGGAGAGACCCAGTACTTC. This translates into CASRTQGGETQYF.

The J gene is TRBJ1-4, the V gene TRBV15, with D unclear. The CDR3 has 13 amino acids. Germline V gene lookup returns CDR1 LNHNV and CDR2 YYDKDF (reference sequence). V was shortened by 0 bases and J by 8 bases, with 7 bases between the two germline ends. CDR3 in amino acids: CATSRDQAEKLFF. Here the CDR3 DNA reads TGTGCCACCAGCAGAGATCAAGCAGAAAAACTGTTTTTT. Full variable domain (missing parts from reference TRBV15 and TRBJ1-4): DAMVIQNPRYQVTQFGKPVTLSCSQTLNHNVMYWYQQKSSQAPKLLFHYYDKDFNNEADTPDNFQSRRPNTSFCFLDIRSPGLGDTAMYLCATSRDQAEKLFFGSGTQLSVL.

The J gene is TRBJ2-7, the V gene TRBV19; 8 bases match TRBD1. Germline V lookup: CDR1 LNHDA, CDR2 SQIVND (reference sequence). The trim removed 3 bases at V and 4 bases at J, leaving 2 bases unmatched. This CDR3 spans 13 amino acids. The CDR3: CASSIGQGYEQYF. DNA for the CDR3: TGTGCCAGTAGTATCGGACAGGGTTACGAGCAGTACTTC.

This clone was counted a single time. The chain has TRBV4-3 and TRBJ1-1; D remains unclear. V was pared by 8 bases and J by 0 bases, with 10 bases between. The CDR3 is 13 residues long. CDR1 and CDR2 (germline): LGHNA, YSLEER. The CDR3 DNA reads as TGCGCCAGCGCCACTCGCTTGAACACTGAAGCTTTCTTT. Translating gives CASATRLNTEAFF.

J is TRBJ1-2 and V is TRBV5-4; TRBD1 matches 10 bases. Germline CDR1 and CDR2: SGHNT and YYREEE (reference sequence). The CDR3 is 15 amino acids. The J segment lost 2 bases and the V segment lost 7 bases, leaving 8 bases of the junction unmatched. The CDR3 sequence is CASGGRQGANYGYTF. For the CDR3, the DNA is TGTGCCAGCGGCGGTCGACAGGGGGCCAACTATGGCTACACCTTC.

This chain links TRBV4-1 with TRBJ2-1; a weak D match, TRBD2 (5 bases). The V end lost 5 bases, the J end lost 6 bases, and 17 bases lay between the germline ends. Germline-derived CDR1 and CDR2 are MGHRA and YSYEKL. The CDR3 has 15 residues. This chain's CDR3 is CASSSRDQTVNEQFF. The CDR3 DNA follows: TGCGCCAGCAGCAGCCGGGATCAAACTGTCAATGAGCAGTTCTTC.

The chain carries TRBV11-2 and TRBJ2-7, with D hard to call. This CDR3 is built from 19 residues. Looked up from germline, CDR1 is SGHAT and CDR2 is FQNNGV. V shed 0 bases and J shed 5 bases, with 26 bases lying between them. The CDR3 DNA reads TGTGCCAGCAGCTTAGATGCCTCTTTTTCGAACCGTATAAGCCACGAGCAGTACTTC. This encodes CASSLDASFSNRISHEQYF.

The J gene is TRBJ1-1, the V gene TRBV29-1; possibly TRBD1 for D (5 bases). Germline V CDR1 and CDR2: SQVTM, ANQGSEA. The CDR3 sequence is 13 residues long. Between the trimmed V and J ends, which lost 7 bases and 1 base, there was a span of 13 bases. The CDR3, as DNA: TGCAGCGGCCAGGGCTTTCCGAACACTGAAGCTTTCTTT. Translated, it gives CSGQGFPNTEAFF.

V and J are TRBV5-4 and TRBJ2-1; 9 bases are shared with TRBD1. The CDR3 consists of 15 residues. Germline trimming cut 1 base from V and 8 bases from J; bases unmatched to any gene: 7. CDR1 and CDR2 from the germline V gene are SGHNT and YYREEE (reference sequence). The CDR3 DNA follows: TGTGCCAGCAGCTTGAACAGGGGGCGCTTGGATGAGCAGTTCTTC. Translating gives CASSLNRGRLDEQFF.

In its sample, this clone was seen once. This rearrangement joins TRBV7-3 to TRBJ2-2; TRBD2 matches 11 bases. Germline V gives CDR1 SGHTA, CDR2 FQGTGA. This CDR3 has 14 amino acids. V gave up 5 bases and J gave up 5 bases; unmatched junction bases: 1. The DNA of the CDR3 is TGTGCCAGCAGCCCTAGCGGGGGGACCGGGGAGCTGTTTTTT. Protein sequence: CASSPSGGTGELFF.

The rearrangement joins TRBV28 to TRBJ2-3, with 13 bases identical to TRBD2. Germline trimming cut 6 bases from V and 5 bases from J; bases unmatched to any gene: 5. The CDR3 spans 15 residues. Germline values: CDR1 MDHEN, CDR2 SYDVKM. Here the CDR3 reads CASRLTSGRIDTQYF. For the CDR3, the DNA is TGTGCCAGCAGACTGACTAGCGGGAGGATAGATACGCAGTATTTT.

The rearrangement links TRBV9 to TRBJ1-1, with 7 bases fitting TRBD1. J was trimmed by 6 bases and V by 1 base; bases with no gene match: 9. This CDR3 has 15 residues. Germline V gene data show CDR1 as SGDLS and CDR2 as YYNGEE. The CDR3 is CASSVLGGAGSEAFF. The CDR3 DNA follows: TGTGCCAGCAGCGTACTAGGGGGCGCTGGATCTGAAGCTTTCTTT.

The genes are TRBV6-6 and TRBJ1-4, with 7 positions matching TRBD1. The trim removed 2 bases at V and 8 bases at J, leaving 5 bases unmatched. The CDR3 is 14 amino acids. Germline V CDR1 and CDR2: MNHNY, SVGAGI (reference sequence). The DNA of the CDR3 is TGTGCCAGCAGTTACGGGCAGGGGGACGAAAAACTGTTTTTT. It yields the protein CASSYGQGDEKLFF.